This section outlines one TCR beta chain sequence together with its context. Its antigen is unknown. Using immunoSEQ multiplex PCR, the repertoire was profiled, and TCRdb retains in-frame clones only, with some absent. The sample holds some 140,000 clones; 86% are singletons and the top ten take nearly 3%. The data are from a study of cytomegalovirus exposure and HLA in healthy donors. Looking at the study overall: The roughly 130 validation repertoires used the same platform as the roughly 670 first-cohort repertoires (as reported by a later analysis). Study-level results: The tendency of first-cohort TCR clusters to co-occur in the roughly 130 validation repertoires emerged from a later analysis. Accounts indicate the classifier identified cytomegalovirus status with strong specificity and sensitivity.

CDR1 is WSHSY, CDR2 SAAADI, per germline. The J segment lost 4 bases and the V segment lost 7 bases, leaving 4 bases of the junction unmatched. This CDR3 comprises 14 residues. While the first cohort had about 610 subjects, the donors belonged to the separate validation cohort of about 130 subjects. The receptor was derived from a man aged 18 to 29 in good health and CMV-seronegative. This chain connects TRBV10-2 to TRBJ2-1; 10 nucleotides line up with TRBD2. Sequencing was carried out using PBMCs. The CDR3 region has the DNA TGCGCCAGCACCCTAGCGGGGGTTTACAATGAGCAGTTCTTC. Translating gives CASTLAGVYNEQFF.